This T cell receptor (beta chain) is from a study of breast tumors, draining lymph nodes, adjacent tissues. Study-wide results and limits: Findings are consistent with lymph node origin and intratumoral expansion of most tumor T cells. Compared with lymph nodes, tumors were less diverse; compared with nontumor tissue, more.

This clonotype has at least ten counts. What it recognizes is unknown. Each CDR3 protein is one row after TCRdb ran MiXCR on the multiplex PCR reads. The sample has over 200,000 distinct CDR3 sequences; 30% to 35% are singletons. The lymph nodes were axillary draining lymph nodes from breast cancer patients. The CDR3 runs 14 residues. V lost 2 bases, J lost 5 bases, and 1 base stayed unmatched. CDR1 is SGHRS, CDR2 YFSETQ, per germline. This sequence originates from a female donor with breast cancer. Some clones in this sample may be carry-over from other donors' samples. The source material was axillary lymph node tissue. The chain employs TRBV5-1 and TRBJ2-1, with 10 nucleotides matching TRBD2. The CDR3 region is CASSFLAGDNEQFF. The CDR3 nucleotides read TGCGCCAGCAGCTTTCTAGCGGGAGACAATGAGCAGTTCTTC. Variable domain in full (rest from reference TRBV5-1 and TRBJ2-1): KAGVTQTPRYLIKTRGQQVTLSCSPISGHRSVSWYQQTPGQGLQFLFEYFSETQRNKGNFPGRFSGRQFSNSRSEMNVSTLELGDSALYLCASSFLAGDNEQFFGPGTRLTVL.